This TCR beta chain was found in a study of T cell responses to AZD1222 COVID-19 vaccine. At the level of the study: Pooled in the analysis were second doses at about 4 or about 12 weeks. General study points: It was only after the peak T cell response that any repertoires were sampled. Only 6 or 7 individuals given AZD1222 were seropositive at baseline. Two AZD1222 doses significantly raised spike-specific TCR breadth and depth over controls.

Sequencing was performed with immunoSEQ multiplex PCR; in TCRdb, only in-frame clones are kept and a portion is missing. The table has about 180,000 clones, 85% to 90% seen once. This clone appeared once. Its antigen remains unidentified. This TCR was sampled from an adult in good health. The input for sequencing was peripheral blood, taken on day 0 of AZD1222 vaccination.

CDR3 loop: CASSLRHHYGYTF. The CDR3 nucleotides are TGTGCCAGCAGCCTCCGACACCACTATGGCTACACCTTC. This chain connects TRBV6-5 to TRBJ1-2; D is unclear. Germline values: CDR1 MNHEY, CDR2 SVGAGI. This CDR3 has 13 amino acids. Trimming took off 6 bases at V and 3 bases at J, with 11 bases between the two ends.